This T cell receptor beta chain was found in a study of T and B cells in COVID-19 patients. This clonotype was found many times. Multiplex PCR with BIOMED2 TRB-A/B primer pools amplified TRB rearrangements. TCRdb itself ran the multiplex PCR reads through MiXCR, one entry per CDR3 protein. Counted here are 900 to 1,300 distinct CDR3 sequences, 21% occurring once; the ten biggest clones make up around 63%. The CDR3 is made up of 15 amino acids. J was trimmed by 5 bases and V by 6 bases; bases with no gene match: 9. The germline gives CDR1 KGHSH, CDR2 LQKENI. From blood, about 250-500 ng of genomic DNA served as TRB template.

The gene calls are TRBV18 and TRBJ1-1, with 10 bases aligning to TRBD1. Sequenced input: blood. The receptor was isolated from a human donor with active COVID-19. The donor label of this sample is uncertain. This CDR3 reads CASSLDRGSWTEAFF. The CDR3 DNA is TGTGCCAGCTCCCTGGACAGGGGGAGCTGGACTGAAGCTTTCTTT. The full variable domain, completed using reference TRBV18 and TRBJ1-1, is NAGVMQNPRHLVRRRGQEARLRCSPMKGHSHVYWYRQLPEEGLKFMVYLQKENIIDESGMPKERFSAEFPKEGPSILRIQQVVRGDSAAYFCASSLDRGSWTEAFFGQGTRLTVV.